These 25 T cell receptor beta chains were all obtained from the same sample, sequenced in a study of T cell responses to AZD1222 COVID-19 vaccine. TCRdb's table, derived via immunoSEQ multiplex PCR, lists solely in-frame clones and lacks some. Among some 110,000 clones, roughly nine tenths were seen once, and the ten largest hold around 1.5%. Sample: peripheral blood, taken on day 0 of AZD1222 vaccination. The receptors stem from an adult in good health.

In regard to this clone: Other DNA sequences in this sample translate to the same CDR3. V and J are TRBV10-3 and TRBJ2-7; D is ambiguous. The germline V and J ends were trimmed by 3 bases and 2 bases, with 5 bases remaining between them. The CDR3 is 12 amino acids. Germline CDR1 and CDR2: ENHRY and SYGVKD. The chain's CDR3 is CAISDRTYEQYF. DNA of the CDR3: TGTGCCATCAGTGACAGGACCTACGAGCAGTACTTC.

The J gene is TRBJ2-1, the V gene TRBV4-1; the D gene is possibly TRBD2 (5 bases). The ends were cut back, 5 bases at V and 6 bases at J, with 17 bases in the middle. This CDR3 is built from 15 residues. CDR1 and CDR2 from the germline V gene are MGHRA and YSYEKL. CDR3 nucleotide sequence: TGCGCCAGCAGCTATGAGCGGCAATGGGGCAATGAGCAGTTCTTC. This encodes CASSYERQWGNEQFF.

This sequence joins TRBV27 and TRBJ2-7; 8 bases match TRBD1. Per the germline V gene, CDR1 is MNHEY and CDR2 is SMNVEV (reference sequence). The junction had 10 bases not matched to a gene; V was cut back by 5 bases and J by 4 bases. CDR3 length equals 15 residues. The CDR3 DNA sequence: TGTGCCAGCAGTGCCCGGGCAGGGGGCTTGTACGAGCAGTACTTC. Residues: CASSARAGGLYEQYF.

The chain employs TRBV15 and TRBJ2-1; TRBD1 matches 8 bases. The germline V gene has CDR1 LNHNV and CDR2 YYDKDF (reference sequence). Losses at the gene ends were 4 bases for V and 3 bases for J; bases not matched to a gene: 5. The CDR3 covers 15 residues. The CDR3 coding sequence is TGTGCCACCAGCATCGACAGGGGCTTCTACAATGAGCAGTTCTTC. Its translation is CATSIDRGFYNEQFF.

The chain is built from TRBV30 and TRBJ2-3; D uncertain. Germline CDR1 GTSNPN, CDR2 SVGIG (reference sequence). The V end was cut by 2 bases, the J end by 5 bases, with 2 bases between. The CDR3 is 10 residues long. CDR3 DNA sequence: TGTGCCTGGAGTAGAGATACGCAGTATTTT. It is translated as CAWSRDTQYF.

This clone was detected only once. The V call is TRBV7-8, the J call TRBJ1-5, with D possibly matching TRBD1 (6 bases). Deletions cut 5 bases from V and 3 bases from J, with 14 bases between. This CDR3 is built from 15 residues. Germline loops: CDR1 SGHVS, CDR2 FQNEAQ. The CDR3, as DNA: TGTGCCAGCAGCCCTTGGAGGGGGGACAATCAGCCCCAGCATTTT. It specifies CASSPWRGDNQPQHF.

J is TRBJ1-1 and V is TRBV6-5; D is unresolved. Germline-derived CDR1 and CDR2 are MNHEY and SVGAGI. The V gene lost 1 base and the J gene lost 1 base, with 10 bases spanning the gap. This CDR3 has 15 amino acids. The DNA of the CDR3 is TGTGCCAGCAGTTACTTAGGCACCGAGAACACTGAAGCTTTCTTT. This sequence encodes CASSYLGTENTEAFF.

This clone showed up just once. The chain combines TRBV10-3 with TRBJ1-2; tentative D call: TRBD1 (6 bases). V lost 7 bases and J 9 bases, leaving 21 bases between the germline ends. The CDR3 contains 14 residues. In germline, CDR1 is ENHRY, CDR2 SYGVKD. CDR3 DNA: TGTGCCATCAAGGAGACAGGACAGATTATGCGCTACACCTTC. Residues: CAIKETGQIMRYTF.

Ten or more counts support this clone. The chain has TRBV4-1 and TRBJ1-5; a possible D gene is TRBD1 (5 bases). CDR1 and CDR2 (germline): MGHRA, YSYEKL. This CDR3 spans 15 amino acids. V gave up 0 bases and J gave up 5 bases, with 11 bases separating them. The CDR3 DNA follows: TGCGCCAGCAGCCAAGATTGGTCAGGGTATCAGCCCCAGCATTTT. It encodes CASSQDWSGYQPQHF.

The J gene is TRBJ1-2, the V gene TRBV6-6, with TRBD1 matching 8 bases. The length of the CDR3 is 14 residues. Germline loops: CDR1 MNHNY, CDR2 SVGAGI (reference sequence). The junction had 10 bases not matched to a gene; V was cut back by 6 bases and J by 7 bases. CDR3 residues: CASSHTGTGGGYTF. The CDR3 nucleotides read TGTGCCAGCAGCCACACCGGGACAGGAGGTGGCTACACCTTC.

About this clone itself: Other DNA variants within this sample encode the same CDR3. The chain couples TRBV12-3 or TRBV12-4 to TRBJ1-1; D ambiguous. Trimming took 3 bases from V and 1 from J, leaving 6 bases between them. The CDR3 spans 13 residues. CDR3 DNA sequence: TGTGCCAGCAGTTTGGGCCCGAACACTGAAGCTTTCTTT. It codes for CASSLGPNTEAFF.

V is TRBV19 and J is TRBJ1-5; D ambiguous. V was clipped by 4 bases and J by 0 bases, with 10 bases between them. Germline CDR1 and CDR2: LNHDA and SQIVND (reference sequence). The CDR3 is made up of 15 amino acids. CDR3 sequence reads: CASSREGYSNQPQHF. CDR3 DNA: TGTGCCAGTAGTAGGGAGGGTTATAGCAATCAGCCCCAGCATTTT.

The chain recombines TRBV6-2 or TRBV6-3 with TRBJ2-7; D remains unclear. Trimming left V 2 bases short and J 13 bases short, with 18 bases between. Germline lookup yields CDR1 MNHEY and CDR2 SVGEGT. The CDR3 runs to 13 residues. Here the CDR3 reads CASSYLKNRPQYV. The CDR3 nucleotides are TGTGCCAGCAGTTACCTAAAGAACCGACCGCAATACGTC.

The chain employs TRBV19 and TRBJ1-5; D perhaps matches TRBD1 (6 bases). The CDR3 consists of 16 residues. V was clipped by 6 bases and J by 2 bases, with 17 bases between them. Per germline, CDR1 LNHDA and CDR2 SQIVND (reference sequence). Here the CDR3 reads CASSPGGARGNQPQHF. The CDR3 DNA reads as TGTGCCAGTAGCCCCGGGGGGGCACGGGGCAATCAGCCCCAGCATTTT.

This chain joins TRBV24-1 and TRBJ2-2; unclear D gene. The CDR3 has 12 amino acids. V was cut by 6 bases and J by 5 bases, with 6 bases left in between. Per the germline V gene, CDR1 is KGHDR and CDR2 is SFDVKD. DNA for the CDR3: TGTGCCACCAGTTGGGTAACCGGGGAGCTGTTTTTT. This translates into CATSWVTGELFF.

The genes are TRBV19 and TRBJ1-5; TRBD1 is a possible D gene (6 bases). There are 15 residues in the CDR3. The germline V gene has CDR1 LNHDA and CDR2 SQIVND (reference sequence). V was trimmed by 3 bases and J by 3 bases, leaving 12 bases between them. This CDR3 reads CASSIQQGINQPQHF. CDR3 DNA: TGTGCCAGTAGTATCCAACAGGGTATCAATCAGCCCCAGCATTTT.

The chain employs TRBV5-4 and TRBJ2-6; 9 bases match TRBD1. The CDR3 spans 16 residues. Trimming took 4 bases from V and 2 from J; bases not matched to a gene: 4. From germline, CDR1 is SGHNT and CDR2 YYREEE (reference sequence). The CDR3 DNA sequence: TGTGCCAGCAGCCTACGGACAGGGGCTGGGGCCAACGTCCTGACTTTC. It encodes CASSLRTGAGANVLTF.

The chain uses TRBV3-1 (or the pseudogene TRBV3-2) and TRBJ2-7, with 9 bases lining up with TRBD1. V gave up 4 bases and J gave up 5 bases; unmatched junction bases: 9. This CDR3 contains 15 residues. Germline V lookup: CDR1 LGHDT, CDR2 YNNKEL (reference sequence). This CDR3 is CASSLPGTGWNEQYF. The CDR3 region has the DNA TGTGCCAGCAGCCTGCCCGGGACAGGGTGGAACGAGCAGTACTTC.

The rearrangement uses TRBV19 and TRBJ1-2, with D uncertain. Germline V lookup: CDR1 LNHDA, CDR2 SQIVND (reference sequence). The V gene lost 2 bases and the J gene lost 6 bases, with 16 bases spanning the gap. CDR3 length equals 15 residues. The CDR3 nucleotides are TGTGCCAGTAGTATAAGTAGCTTAAGGAGACATGGCTACACCTTC. Translating it yields CASSISSLRRHGYTF.

This rearrangement joins TRBV11-3 to TRBJ2-7; D gene uncertain. This CDR3 is 12 amino acids long. Trimming pared 1 base from V and 1 base from J, leaving 2 bases between. The germline CDR1 and CDR2 sequences are SGHNT and YENEEA. The CDR3 DNA reads as TGTGCCAGCAGCTTAGGGTCCTACGAGCAGTACGTC. This encodes CASSLGSYEQYV.

V gene TRBV12-3 or TRBV12-4 combines with J gene TRBJ1-2; D might be TRBD1 (6 bases). The CDR3 is 13 residues long. The germline V and J ends were trimmed by 5 bases and 5 bases, with 12 bases remaining between them. CDR3 loop: CASSGGMRYGYTF. The CDR3 DNA reads as TGTGCCAGCAGTGGGGGCATGAGGTATGGCTACACCTTC.

As DNA, the CDR3 is TGTGCCAGTAGTAAACCGGGACAGGGGAGAAATGAGCAGTTCTTC. Its translation is CASSKPGQGRNEQFF. The rearrangement links TRBV19 to TRBJ2-1, with 10 bases matching TRBD1. The CDR3 loop spans 15 amino acids. V lost 4 bases and J lost 7; bases outside the gene matches: 7. Germline CDR1 reads LNHDA; CDR2 reads SQIVND (reference sequence).

This rearrangement joins TRBV10-2 to TRBJ2-7; no reliable D call. Trimming removed 4 bases at V and 2 bases at J, with 9 bases between. The CDR3 consists of 13 residues. Germline V CDR1 and CDR2: WSHSY, SAAADI. CDR3 DNA sequence: TGCGCCAGCAGTGTGGACGCCACCTACGAGCAGTACTTC. Translating it yields CASSVDATYEQYF.

The genes are TRBV19 and TRBJ1-1; D is undetermined. CDR1 LNHDA and CDR2 SQIVND come from the germline V gene (reference sequence). Trimming cost V 3 bases and J 0 bases, with 14 bases left between them. The CDR3 spans 16 residues. In nucleotides, the CDR3 is TGTGCCAGTAGTATGGGCAGAAACCTGATGAACACTGAAGCTTTCTTT. It codes for CASSMGRNLMNTEAFF. The full variable domain, completed using reference TRBV19 and TRBJ1-1, is DGGITQSPKYLFRKEGQNVTLSCEQNLNHDAMYWYRQDPGQGLRLIYYSQIVNDFQKGDIAEGYSVSREKKESFPLTVTSAQKNPTAFYLCASSMGRNLMNTEAFFGQGTRLTVV.

CDR3 sequence (DNA): TGTGCCAGCAGTGACGTACAGGGAGGAGGGACCGGGGAGCTGTTTTTT. Protein product: CASSDVQGGGTGELFF. The rearrangement joins TRBV2 to TRBJ2-2, with D perhaps being TRBD1 or TRBD2 (6 bases each). Looked up from germline, CDR1 is SNHLY and CDR2 is FYNNEI. V shed 3 bases and J shed 5 bases, with 16 bases lying between them. The length of the CDR3 is 16 residues.